One and the same sample provided the 15 T cell receptor beta chains below, sequenced in a study of identical twins. MiXCR, applied by TCRdb to the 5' RACE reads, yields one record per CDR3 protein. This sample carries just under 650,000 distinct CDR3 sequences, about 7% of them seen once, and the ten largest clones take roughly 1.5%. In addition, the sample was reused for a study of yellow fever vaccine responses in identical twins.

The sequenced sample was PBMCs. The source is a woman younger than 35 in good health.

The table lists this clonotype with many counts. The rearrangement joins TRBV6-1 to TRBJ2-2; D gene ambiguous. Trimming stripped 1 base from V and 1 base from J, with 13 bases between. The CDR3 covers 17 residues. Germline loops: CDR1 MNHNS, CDR2 SASEGT. The CDR3 sequence is CASSEVKPLGNTGELFF. In DNA form, the CDR3 reads TGTGCCAGCAGTGAAGTAAAGCCCCTCGGGAACACCGGGGAGCTGTTTTTT.

This clonotype has only a few counts. V is TRBV5-6 and J is TRBJ2-5, with D maybe TRBD2 (5 bases). The CDR3 has 16 residues. V was clipped by 5 bases and J by 4 bases, with 21 bases between them. In germline, CDR1 is SGHDT, CDR2 YYEEEE. CDR3 in amino acids: CASSIGGGPRGETQYF. CDR3 bases: TGTGCCAGCAGTATAGGTGGCGGTCCTCGGGGAGAGACCCAGTACTTC. The full variable domain, rest sourced from reference TRBV5-6 and TRBJ2-5, is DAGVTQSPTHLIKTRGQQVTLRCSPKSGHDTVSWYQQALGQGPQFIFQYYEEEERQRGNFPDRFSGHQFPNYSSELNVNALLLGDSALYLCASSIGGGPRGETQYFGPGTRLLVL.

This clonotype was detected a few times. The chain uses TRBV28 and TRBJ2-2; 14 bases map to TRBD2. Germline V gene data show CDR1 as MDHEN and CDR2 as SYDVKM. Trimming took 6 bases from V and 6 from J; bases not matched to a gene: 3. This CDR3 contains 15 residues. CDR3: CASSRLAGGPGELFF. The CDR3 DNA follows: TGTGCCAGCAGCCGACTAGCGGGGGGGCCCGGGGAGCTGTTTTTT. The full variable domain, completed using reference TRBV28 and TRBJ2-2, is DVKVTQSSRYLVKRTGEKVFLECVQDMDHENMFWYRQDPGLGLRLIYFSYDVKMKEKGDIPEGYSVSREKKERFSLILESASTNQTSMYLCASSRLAGGPGELFFGEGSRLTVL.

The chain is built from TRBV5-1 and TRBJ2-7; no definite D call. The CDR3 covers 17 residues. The V end lost 0 bases, the J end lost 0 bases, and 16 bases lay between the germline ends. The V gene's germline CDR1 is SGHRS and CDR2 YFSETQ. CDR3 loop: CASSLASSRYLSYEQYF. The CDR3 nucleotides read TGCGCCAGCAGCTTGGCCTCGAGCAGGTACCTCTCCTACGAGCAGTACTTC.

The J gene is TRBJ1-1, the V gene TRBV29-1; no definite D call. This CDR3 is 13 amino acids long. The ends were cut back, 7 bases at V and 1 base at J, with 13 bases in the middle. Germline V gene lookup returns CDR1 SQVTM and CDR2 ANQGSEA. The CDR3 coding sequence is TGCAGCGAAAAAGGGCAGCCGAACACTGAAGCTTTCTTT. It is translated as CSEKGQPNTEAFF. The full variable domain, rest sourced from reference TRBV29-1 and TRBJ1-1, is SAVISQKPSRDICQRGTSLTIQCQVDSQVTMMFWYRQQPGQSLTLIATANQGSEATYESGFVIDKFPISRPNLTFSTLTVSNMSPEDSSIYLCSEKGQPNTEAFFGQGTRLTVV.

This clonotype was found many times. The chain has TRBV12-3 or TRBV12-4 and TRBJ1-1; D remains unclear. V lost 3 bases to trimming and J lost 1 base, with 9 bases between them. This CDR3 region has 14 residues. The CDR3 is CASSFRAENTEAFF. The CDR3 DNA follows: TGTGCCAGCAGTTTTCGGGCAGAGAACACTGAAGCTTTCTTT.

The chain recombines TRBV3-1 with TRBJ1-1; D unclear. V lost 1 base to trimming and J lost 5 bases, with 17 bases between them. The CDR3 loop spans 16 amino acids. Germline V gene data show CDR1 as LGHDT and CDR2 as YNNKEL (reference sequence). CDR3 loop: CASSQGPNSRWTEAFF. CDR3 bases: TGTGCCAGCAGCCAAGGACCAAACAGTAGGTGGACTGAAGCTTTCTTT. Using reference TRBV3-1 and TRBJ1-1 for the parts outside the CDR3, the full variable domain is DTAVSQTPKYLVTQMGNDKSIKCEQNLGHDTMYWYKQDSKKFLKIMFSYNNKELIINETVPNRFSPKSPDKAHLNLHINSLELGDSAVYFCASSQGPNSRWTEAFFGQGTRLTVV.

This clonotype was counted only a few times. The rearrangement uses TRBV6-5 and TRBJ2-7; D is unclear. The germline V and J ends were trimmed by 7 bases and 5 bases, with 18 bases remaining between them. The CDR3 runs to 14 residues. Germline assignment: CDR1 MNHEY and CDR2 SVGAGI. For the CDR3, the DNA is TGTGCCAGCACTTCCCACCCGATTTCTCACGAGCAGTACGTC. Its translation is CASTSHPISHEQYV.

This clonotype was observed a few times. The chain employs TRBV6-5 and TRBJ1-2, with D possibly being TRBD1 (6 bases). The CDR3 sequence is 12 residues long. Trimming removed 7 bases at V and 8 bases at J, with 14 bases between. The germline gives CDR1 MNHEY, CDR2 SVGAGI. This chain's CDR3 is CASTQRGSGYTF. CDR3 nucleotides: TGTGCCAGCACTCAAAGGGGGTCCGGCTACACCTTC.

The chain joins TRBV29-1 to TRBJ2-3; D is perhaps TRBD2 (5 bases). V lost 4 bases, J lost 2 bases, and 16 bases lay in between. This CDR3 has 15 residues. Germline V lookup: CDR1 SQVTM, CDR2 ANQGSEA. CDR3 amino acids: CSVVSSGDHTDTQYF. Here the CDR3 DNA reads TGCAGCGTTGTTTCCAGCGGAGACCACACAGATACGCAGTATTTT.

This clonotype was found many times. This sequence joins TRBV5-1 and TRBJ1-2; 7 positions match TRBD1. V gave up 3 bases and J gave up 1 base; unmatched junction bases: 0. The CDR3 is made up of 13 amino acids. Germline lookup yields CDR1 SGHRS and CDR2 YFSETQ. The CDR3 loop reads CASSYRGNYGYTF. The CDR3 DNA reads TGCGCCAGCAGCTACAGGGGTAACTATGGCTACACCTTC.

J is TRBJ2-1 and V is TRBV4-1; D remains unclear. This CDR3 region has 15 residues. V was clipped by 3 bases and J by 1 base, with 10 bases between them. CDR1 is MGHRA and CDR2 is YSYEKL in the germline V gene. The CDR3 bases are TGCGCCAGCAGCCAGGCGGAGAAATCCTACAATGAGCAGTTCTTC. Protein: CASSQAEKSYNEQFF.

V gene TRBV6-1 combines with J gene TRBJ2-1; 15 bases line up with TRBD2. The ends lost 6 bases at V and 9 bases at J; junction bases unmatched: 18. CDR3 size: 19 residues. Germline V CDR1 and CDR2: MNHNS, SASEGT. Here the CDR3 DNA reads TGTGCCAGCAGCCCACGGACTAGCGGGGGGGCCTTCCTTATTGGTGAGCAGTTCTTC. This encodes CASSPRTSGGAFLIGEQFF.

The genes are TRBV6-5 and TRBJ1-2; D remains ambiguous. V dropped 0 bases and J dropped 2 bases, with 7 bases sitting between them. In germline, CDR1 is MNHEY, CDR2 SVGAGI. The CDR3 covers 14 residues. CDR3 nucleotides: TGTGCCAGCAGTTACTCGATAGGGAACTATGGCTACACCTTC. Protein product: CASSYSIGNYGYTF.

This clonotype came up many times. The CDR3 region has the DNA TGTGCCACCAGCAAGGATTCTGGGGCCAACGTCCTGACTTTC. This encodes CATSKDSGANVLTF. This rearrangement joins TRBV15 to TRBJ2-6; no definite D call. This CDR3 has 14 residues. The V and J ends lost 4 bases and 1 base respectively, with 5 bases between them. Germline assignment: CDR1 LNHNV and CDR2 YYDKDF (reference sequence).